The entry that follows covers one T cell receptor (beta chain) sequence. The entry originates in a study of cytomegalovirus exposure and HLA in healthy donors. PCR involved 60 Vbeta and 13 Jbeta primers. Produced via immunoSEQ multiplex PCR; TCRdb's table is partial and in-frame only. The sample lists tens of thousands of clones, about four fifths occurring once. The CDR3 is 18 amino acids. The V gene end was trimmed by 2 bases and the J gene end by 2 bases; junction bases not matched to a gene: 9. Germline V gives CDR1 MDHEN, CDR2 SYDVKM. Sample: PBMCs. This sequence joins TRBV28 and TRBJ1-3; 10 bases fit TRBD1. The TCR was taken from a man aged 45 to 65 in good health and CMV-seronegative. The CDR3 region is CASSLPRGTGVAGNTIYF. The DNA for the CDR3 is TGTGCCAGCAGTTTACCACGAGGGACAGGGGTCGCTGGAAACACCATATATTTT. Full variable domain (outside the CDR3, taken from reference TRBV28 and TRBJ1-3): DVKVTQSSRYLVKRTGEKVFLECVQDMDHENMFWYRQDPGLGLRLIYFSYDVKMKEKGDIPEGYSVSREKKERFSLILESASTNQTSMYLCASSLPRGTGVAGNTIYFGEGSWLTVV.